Described below is a single T cell receptor (beta chain) sequence and its context. The sample originates from a study of graft-versus-host responses after intestinal transplantation. TCRdb's copy holds only in-frame clones and misses some; the assay was immunoSEQ multiplex PCR. This sample carries about 97,000 clones, approximately 92% of them seen once, and the ten largest clones take around 15%. Germline values: CDR1 LNHDA, CDR2 SQIVND (reference sequence). V was cut by 5 bases and J by 4 bases, with 15 bases left in between. The CDR3 extends over 15 amino acids. The chain employs TRBV19 and TRBJ1-5; perhaps TRBD1 as D (5 bases). The TCR sequence derives from a human patient who received an intestinal transplant, so some T cells may come from the graft donor. Sequenced material: PBMCs, taken 453 days after intestinal transplant. CDR3 residues: CASSVREGPNQPQHF. The CDR3 DNA reads TGTGCCAGTAGTGTTAGGGAGGGGCCAAATCAGCCCCAGCATTTT.